Listed below are T cell receptor beta chains from one sample, sequenced in a study of radiotherapy plus CTLA-4 blockade in lung cancer. The repertoire was sequenced with immunoSEQ multiplex PCR; TCRdb's copy has only in-frame clones and lacks some. This sample carries about 94,000 clones, roughly 80% of them seen once, and the ten largest clones take roughly 25%. Sample: peripheral blood, taken from a patient treated with radiotherapy plus ipilimumab. The receptors were sampled from a human donor with non-small cell lung cancer that progressed on radiotherapy plus ipilimumab. CDR3s include the opening cysteine and the closing phenylalanine or tryptophan. A D gene is named only where the DNA matches it firmly. The size of a clone is reported for some rows only, either as once, few or many, or as a class for expanded clones.

V gene	clone size	D gene	J gene	CDR3 protein	CDR3 DNA
TRBV7-6	-	TRBD1	TRBJ2-7	CASSQGTGIYEQYF	TGTGCCAGCAGCCAAGGGACAGGGATCTACGAGCAGTACTTC
TRBV28	few	-	TRBJ2-1	CASSEEWRQFF	TGTGCCAGCAGTGAAGAGTGGAGGCAGTTCTTC
TRBV7-9	-	-	TRBJ1-5	CASSFGVGNNQPQHF	TGTGCCAGCAGCTTCGGGGTGGGGAACAATCAGCCCCAGCATTTT
TRBV28	-	-	TRBJ1-2	CASSLFGDGSRWDGYTF	TGTGCCAGCAGTTTATTCGGCGATGGCAGCCGATGGGATGGCTACACCTTC
TRBV7-3	once	-	TRBJ2-1	CASSLLADAYNEQFF	TGTGCCAGCAGCTTATTGGCGGACGCCTACAATGAGCAGTTCTTC
TRBV7-6	-	-	TRBJ2-6	CASSFNPGANVLTF	TGTGCCAGCAGCTTTAATCCTGGGGCCAACGTCCTGACTTTC
TRBV21-1	-	-	TRBJ2-2	CASSKEDRSTITGELFF	TGTGCCAGCAGCAAAGAGGATAGGAGTACGATTACCGGGGAGCTGTTTTTT
TRBV5-1	-	TRBD1	TRBJ2-7	CASRVGTGTYEQYF	TGCGCCAGCAGGGTCGGGACAGGGACCTACGAGCAGTACTTC
TRBV5-1	-	TRBD1	TRBJ2-4	CASSPGQGPNIQYF	TGCGCCAGCAGCCCTGGACAGGGGCCAAACATTCAGTACTTC
TRBV4-1	-	-	TRBJ1-5	CASSQDLGFGTQHF	TGCGCCAGCAGCCAAGATTTGGGGTTTGGGACCCAGCATTTT
TRBV4-1	-	-	TRBJ1-4	CASSQVVGPGARVNEKLFF	TGCGCCAGCAGCCAAGTCGTAGGTCCGGGGGCGCGAGTTAATGAAAAACTGTTTTTT
TRBV5-5	-	-	TRBJ1-1	CASSSNPSFTEAFF	TGTGCCAGCAGCTCCAACCCCTCCTTCACTGAAGCTTTCTTT
TRBV7-3	-	TRBD1	TRBJ2-5	CASSLEGQGGETQYF	TGTGCCAGCAGCTTAGAGGGACAGGGGGGAGAGACCCAGTACTTC
TRBV2	-	-	TRBJ2-5	CASSERGVPRGEQYF	TGTGCCAGCAGTGAAAGGGGGGTCCCTCGTGGAGAGCAGTACTTC
TRBV5-1	-	TRBD1	TRBJ2-3	CASSPGQGYTDTQYF	TGCGCCAGCAGCCCAGGACAGGGATACACAGATACGCAGTATTTT
TRBV5-1	few	TRBD2	TRBJ2-5	CASSSSGNGGETQYF	TGCGCCAGCAGCTCTAGCGGGAATGGTGGGGAGACCCAGTACTTC
TRBV6-1	-	-	TRBJ2-1	CASSELGRSNEQFF	TGTGCCAGCAGTGAACTGGGCAGGTCGAATGAGCAGTTCTTC
TRBV30	-	-	TRBJ2-1	CAWRRTLSYNEQFF	TGTGCCTGGAGACGGACCCTATCCTACAATGAGCAGTTCTTC
TRBV5-4	-	-	TRBJ2-5	CASSLGQFQETQYF	TGTGCCAGCAGCTTGGGACAGTTCCAAGAGACCCAGTACTTC
TRBV7-9	-	TRBD1	TRBJ2-7	CASSQWTGATYEQYF	TGTGCCAGCAGCCAATGGACAGGGGCCACCTACGAGCAGTACTTC
TRBV28	-	-	TRBJ2-2	CASSSSLRGTGELFF	TGTGCCAGCAGTTCCTCTTTGAGGGGGACCGGGGAGCTGTTTTTT
TRBV28	-	-	TRBJ2-1	CASSTNYNEQFF	TGTGCCAGCAGCACTAACTACAATGAGCAGTTCTTC
TRBV19	-	-	TRBJ1-5	CASTLGRDSNQPQHF	TGTGCCAGTACCCTGGGCAGGGATAGCAATCAGCCCCAGCATTTT
TRBV30	-	-	TRBJ2-7	CASTKGSSYEQYF	TGTGCCTCGACCAAGGGCTCAAGCTACGAGCAGTACTTC
TRBV10-3	-	-	TRBJ2-7	CAINSIDTSLYEQYF	TGTGCCATCAACTCTATTGACACCTCGTTGTACGAGCAGTACTTC
TRBV7-9	once	-	TRBJ2-5	CASSPPVGLETQYF	TGTGCCAGCAGCCCCCCTGTGGGGTTGGAGACCCAGTACTTC
TRBV5-4	-	TRBD1	TRBJ2-3	CASSPRTGGITDTQYF	TGTGCCAGCAGTCCACGGACAGGGGGCATCACAGATACGCAGTATTTT
TRBV5-1	once	-	TRBJ2-2	CASSLYGPQGEGILFF	TGCGCCAGCAGCCTTTACGGCCCTCAGGGGGAGGGAATCCTGTTTTTT
TRBV7-9	-	-	TRBJ1-1	CASSLMSTEAFF	TGTGCCAGCAGCTTAATGAGTACTGAAGCTTTCTTT
TRBV30	-	-	TRBJ2-5	CAWDRQSQETQYF	TGTGCCTGGGACAGGCAGTCCCAAGAGACCCAGTACTTC
TRBV19	few	TRBD2	TRBJ2-1	CASSRIAGPYNEQFF	TGTGCCAGTAGTAGAATAGCGGGACCCTACAATGAGCAGTTCTTC
TRBV7-2	many	TRBD2	TRBJ2-2	CASSPPGLVFSGELFF	TGTGCCAGCAGTCCTCCGGGACTAGTATTCTCCGGGGAGCTGTTTTTT
TRBV6-1	-	-	TRBJ1-3	CASSIQGGSGNTIYF	TGTGCCAGCAGCATACAGGGAGGTTCTGGAAACACCATATATTTT
TRBV2	few	-	TRBJ2-2	CASRTDDAGELFF	TGTGCCAGCAGAACCGACGACGCCGGGGAGCTGTTTTTT
TRBV6-6	-	-	TRBJ1-5	CASNPNGLLRPQHF	TGTGCCAGCAACCCGAACGGGCTCTTAAGGCCCCAGCATTTT
TRBV5-1	-	-	TRBJ2-3	CASSLALRDTQYF	TGCGCCAGCAGCTTGGCCCTGCGAGATACGCAGTATTTT
TRBV7-2	-	-	TRBJ2-1	CASSSLDRVYEQFF	TGTGCCAGCAGCTCCTTGGACCGGGTGTATGAGCAGTTCTTC
TRBV18	-	-	TRBJ2-3	CASSPGGMKTDTQYF	TGTGCCAGCTCACCTGGAGGGATGAAGACAGATACGCAGTATTTT
TRBV7-6	-	-	TRBJ2-7	CASSLGETYEQYF	TGTGCCAGCAGCTTGGGCGAAACCTACGAGCAGTACTTC
TRBV4-1	-	-	TRBJ2-1	CASSQDSEGNEQFF	TGCGCCAGCAGCCAAGATTCTGAGGGCAATGAGCAGTTCTTC